The 12 T cell receptor beta chains below all came from one sample that was sequenced in a study of T-cell memory formation after mild COVID-19. TCRdb itself ran the 5' RACE reads through MiXCR, one entry per CDR3 protein. The sample lists roughly 600,000 distinct CDR3 sequences; roughly 18% were seen once. Input material: PBMCs or a T cell subset sorted from them (not recorded which). These receptors were obtained from an adult woman who had mild COVID-19 (a few samples of this study predate the infection). Cell type and time point are not known.

The table lists this clonotype with a few counts. V and J are TRBV7-9 and TRBJ2-7; D could derive from TRBD1 or TRBD2 (5 bases each). The CDR3 has 16 residues. Per the germline V gene, CDR1 is SEHNR and CDR2 is FQNEAQ (reference sequence). V dropped 5 bases and J dropped 3 bases, with 20 bases sitting between them. The CDR3 sequence is CASSPNVGTGGYEQYF. The CDR3 coding sequence is TGTGCCAGCAGCCCCAATGTCGGCACAGGAGGCTACGAGCAGTACTTC.

Here the CDR3 reads CAWSVLRGGGDEQFF. For the CDR3, the DNA is TGTGCCTGGAGTGTACTGCGGGGAGGGGGGGATGAGCAGTTCTTC. The chain joins TRBV30 to TRBJ2-1; the D gene is possibly TRBD2 (7 bases). Germline V gene lookup returns CDR1 GTSNPN and CDR2 SVGIG (reference sequence). The CDR3 length is 15 residues. With 0 bases removed from V and 8 bases from J, the gap between germline ends came to 17 bases.

The table lists this clonotype with a few counts. The rearrangement joins TRBV5-1 to TRBJ2-3, with 11 nucleotides matching TRBD2. The junction had 4 bases not matched to a gene; V was cut back by 1 base and J by 3 bases. This CDR3 is built from 16 residues. In germline, CDR1 is SGHRS, CDR2 YFSETQ. In nucleotides, the CDR3 is TGCGCCAGCAGCTTGTTTTCTAGCGGGGGGACAGATACGCAGTATTTT. This gives the protein CASSLFSSGGTDTQYF.

A remark on this clonotype: The junction departs from germline at one end; a sequencing error may be responsible. The genes are TRBV6-6 and TRBJ2-7; the D gene is possibly TRBD2 (6 bases). CDR3 size: 12 residues. From germline, CDR1 is MNHNY and CDR2 SVGAGI (reference sequence). The DNA for the CDR3 is TGTTCCAGCGGGCCCCGAGGGCTCGAGCAGTACTTC. Protein sequence: CSSGPRGLEQYF.

J is TRBJ1-2 and V is TRBV19, with D unclear. The CDR3 totals 14 residues. CDR1 LNHDA and CDR2 SQIVND come from the germline V gene (reference sequence). V was pared by 2 bases and J by 4 bases, with 11 bases between. The CDR3 region is CASSITIGGYGYTF. Written as DNA, the CDR3 is TGTGCCAGTAGTATAACGATAGGCGGCTATGGCTACACCTTC.

The V call is TRBV4-1, the J call TRBJ1-5; D is uncertain. This CDR3 has 16 residues. With 4 bases removed from V and 4 bases from J, the gap between germline ends came to 17 bases. Germline loops: CDR1 MGHRA, CDR2 YSYEKL. The CDR3 is CASSPNPVPTNQPQHF. As DNA, the CDR3 is TGCGCCAGCAGCCCCAACCCGGTACCGACAAATCAGCCCCAGCATTTT.

This clonotype was counted between two and nine times. The CDR3 spells CSARDIAGPTNTGELFF. The CDR3 DNA is TGCAGTGCTAGAGATATAGCAGGCCCTACGAACACCGGGGAGCTGTTTTTT. The V call is TRBV20-1, the J call TRBJ2-2; D unclear. The CDR3 is 17 residues long. Trimming took 0 bases from V and 0 from J, leaving 14 bases between them. CDR1 and CDR2 (germline): DFQATT, SNEGSKA (reference sequence).

This clonotype was observed a few times. The chain has TRBV6-5 and TRBJ2-5, with TRBD1 matching over 11 bases. Trimming took 7 bases from V and 5 from J; bases not matched to a gene: 9. Per the germline V gene, CDR1 is MNHEY and CDR2 is SVGAGI. This CDR3 is 15 amino acids long. CDR3 protein: CASTRPGTGGETQYF. The CDR3 nucleotides are TGTGCCAGCACCAGGCCCGGGACAGGGGGTGAGACCCAGTACTTC.

This clonotype occurred a few times. The rearrangement joins TRBV5-1 to TRBJ2-3; 7 nucleotides line up with TRBD1. The CDR3 runs 18 residues. J lost 2 bases, V lost 3 bases, and 15 bases had no gene match. Germline CDR1 SGHRS, CDR2 YFSETQ. CDR3 coding DNA: TGCGCCAGCAGCTCCAACGCCCCGGGACAGCGACCCACAGATACGCAGTATTTT. Translation: CASSSNAPGQRPTDTQYF. The full variable domain, its missing parts supplied by reference TRBV5-1 and TRBJ2-3, is KAGVTQTPRYLIKTRGQQVTLSCSPISGHRSVSWYQQTPGQGLQFLFEYFSETQRNKGNFPGRFSGRQFSNSRSEMNVSTLELGDSALYLCASSSNAPGQRPTDTQYFGPGTRLTVL.

The chain couples TRBV11-2 to TRBJ2-3; 8 nucleotides line up with TRBD2. V lost 8 bases and J lost 2; bases outside the gene matches: 12. The germline V gene has CDR1 SGHAT and CDR2 FQNNGV. The CDR3 extends over 16 amino acids. The CDR3 nucleotides read TGTGCCAGCCAAGGGGGTGCGGGGGGTCACACAGATACGCAGTATTTT. It yields the protein CASQGGAGGHTDTQYF.

This clonotype showed up just a few times. V gene TRBV7-9 combines with J gene TRBJ1-1; D is possibly TRBD1 (6 bases). The germline V gene encodes CDR1 SEHNR and CDR2 FQNEAQ (reference sequence). The ends were cut back, 5 bases at V and 5 bases at J, with 15 bases in the middle. The CDR3 sequence is 14 residues long. The CDR3 region is CASSARAQGTEAFF. The CDR3 nucleotides read TGTGCCAGCAGCGCCAGGGCCCAGGGGACTGAAGCTTTCTTT.

The genes are TRBV4-2 and TRBJ2-7; 9 positions agree with TRBD2. V dropped 1 base and J dropped 6; count of bases not matched to a gene: 13. Germline V lookup: CDR1 LGHNA, CDR2 YNFKEQ. This CDR3 contains 17 residues. CDR3 in amino acids: CASSQVTVAGALVEQYF. The CDR3 DNA follows: TGTGCCAGCAGCCAAGTTACGGTAGCGGGAGCTCTTGTCGAGCAGTACTTC.